This T cell receptor beta chain emerged from a study of Tregs in tolerant kidney transplant recipients. Study findings and constraints: Few patients were studied, so findings need validation in larger groups.

The CDR3 loop spans 16 amino acids. Per germline, CDR1 GTSNPN and CDR2 SVGIG (reference sequence). Trimming took 2 bases from V and 2 from J; bases not matched to a gene: 9. Using immunoSEQ multiplex PCR, the repertoire was profiled, and TCRdb retains in-frame clones only, with some absent. The sample records around 230,000 clones, about 86% being singletons. With regard to this clone: The antigen remains unidentified.

Unstimulated regulatory T cells (CD4+CD25+CD127-), CD4+CD25- non-regulatory cells, CD4 and CD8 cells were FACS-sorted from thawed PBMCs. This chain joins TRBV30 and TRBJ2-3; 8 positions agree with TRBD1. The sequencing input was CD4+ T cells from blood. The receptor comes from a human donor in good health. This CDR3 reads CAWSFPGTGITDTQYF. As DNA, the CDR3 is TGTGCCTGGAGTTTCCCCGGGACAGGCATCACAGATACGCAGTATTTT. The variable domain in full, with the rest retrieved from reference TRBV30 and TRBJ2-3, is SQTIHQWPATLVQPVGSPLSLECTVEGTSNPNLYWYRQAAGRGLQLLFYSVGIGQISSEVPQNLSASRPQDRQFILSSKKLLLSDSGFYLCAWSFPGTGITDTQYFGPGTRLTVL.